The clone carrying this TCR beta chain was seen a few times. The data stem from a study of blood T cell repertoires in COVID-19. Across the study: Acute-phase and convalescent COVID-19 samples originated in the United States, Italy and Spain. From T cells, B-cell-depleted T cells, or PBMCs came the material, which was cDNA or gDNA.

Under the authors' procedure: Using reference gene primer amplification, nucleated cell counts were estimated. Sequencing was performed with immunoSEQ multiplex PCR; in TCRdb, only in-frame clones are kept and a portion is missing. V, J and clone size are those of that table, while D and trimming were read from the DNA. The data contain about 86,000 clones, around 80% of them singletons. This sequence originates from a woman of 80 years or more with acute or convalescent COVID-19. Sequencing was carried out using peripheral blood.

CDR3 nucleotide sequence: TGTGCCAGCAGCCCCTCGGACTCAAGAGGAAATTCACCCCTCCACTTT. Protein sequence: CASSPSDSRGNSPLHF. The rearrangement uses TRBV6-6 and TRBJ1-6; D call uncertain. Germline lookup yields CDR1 MNHNY and CDR2 SVGAGI (reference sequence). Trimming took off 6 bases at V and 7 bases at J, with 19 bases between the two ends. The CDR3 consists of 16 residues.